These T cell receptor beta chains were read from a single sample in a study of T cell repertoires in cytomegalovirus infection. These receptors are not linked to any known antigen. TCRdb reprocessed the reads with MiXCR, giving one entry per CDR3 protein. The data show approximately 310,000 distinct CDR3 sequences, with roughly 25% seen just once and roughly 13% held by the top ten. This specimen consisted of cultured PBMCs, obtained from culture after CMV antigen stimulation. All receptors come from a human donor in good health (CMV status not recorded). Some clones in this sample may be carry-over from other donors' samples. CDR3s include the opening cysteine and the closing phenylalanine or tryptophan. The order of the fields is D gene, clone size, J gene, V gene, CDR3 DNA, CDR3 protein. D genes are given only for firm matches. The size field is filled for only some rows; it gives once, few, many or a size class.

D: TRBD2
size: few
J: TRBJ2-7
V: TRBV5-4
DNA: TGTGCCAGCAGCTTGGCCGGGGGGGGTCCCTACGAGCAGTACTTC
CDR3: CASSLAGGGPYEQYF

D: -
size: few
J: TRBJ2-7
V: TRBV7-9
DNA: TGTGCCAGCAGCTTATACCCCCGGGCTCTTGGCTCCTACGAGCAGTACTTC
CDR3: CASSLYPRALGSYEQYF

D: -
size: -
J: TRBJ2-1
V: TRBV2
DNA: TGTGCCAGCAGTATTGGACGGCTAAGCTCCTACAATGAGCAGTTCTTC
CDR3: CASSIGRLSSYNEQFF

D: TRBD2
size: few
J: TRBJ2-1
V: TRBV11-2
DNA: TGTGCCAGCAGCCCTGGGACTAGCGGGAGGATATACAATGAGCAGTTCTTC
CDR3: CASSPGTSGRIYNEQFF

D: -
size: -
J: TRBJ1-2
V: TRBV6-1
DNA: TGTGCCAGCAGATTTTTTCTAGGGGAGGGCGGCTACACCTTC
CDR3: CASRFFLGEGGYTF

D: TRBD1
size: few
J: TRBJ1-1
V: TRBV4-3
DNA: TGCGCCAGCAGCCAAGATCGGGGACAGAAGAGGGCTTTCTTT
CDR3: CASSQDRGQKRAFF

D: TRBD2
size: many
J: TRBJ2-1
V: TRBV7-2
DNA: TGTGCCAGCAGCTTGACTAGCCGGTCCTACAATGAGCAGTTCTTC
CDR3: CASSLTSRSYNEQFF

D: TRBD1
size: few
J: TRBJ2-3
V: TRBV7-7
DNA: TGTGCTAGCAGCTTGGGGACAGGGGGCGATACATTCACAGATACGCAGTATTTT
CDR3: CASSLGTGGDTFTDTQYF

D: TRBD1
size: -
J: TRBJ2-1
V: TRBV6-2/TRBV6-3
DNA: TGTGCCAGCAGTCCCCCGGGACAGGGGGCTTCGGGCCAGTTCTTC
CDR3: CASSPPGQGASGQFF

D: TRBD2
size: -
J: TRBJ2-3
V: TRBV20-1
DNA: TGCAGTGCTGGGACTAGCGGGAGGGATACGCAGTATTTT
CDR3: CSAGTSGRDTQYF

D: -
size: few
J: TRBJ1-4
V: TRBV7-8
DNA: TGTGCCAGCAGCTTAGTAAACGCGGTCGCAAGGGGGGTACTGTTTTTT
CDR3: CASSLVNAVARGVLFF

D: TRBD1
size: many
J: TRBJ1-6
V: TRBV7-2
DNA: TGTGCCAGCAGCTCCCGACAGGGGGCTCGTTCACCCCTCCACTTT
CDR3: CASSSRQGARSPLHF

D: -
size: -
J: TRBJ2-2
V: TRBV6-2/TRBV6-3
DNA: TGTGCCAGCAGTTATCTCAGGGTCACCGGGGAGCTGTTTTTT
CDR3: CASSYLRVTGELFF

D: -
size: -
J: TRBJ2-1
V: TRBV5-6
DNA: TGTGCCAGCAGCTCTACGCGACAGAGGAGGTCCTACAATGAGCAGTTCTTC
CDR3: CASSSTRQRRSYNEQFF

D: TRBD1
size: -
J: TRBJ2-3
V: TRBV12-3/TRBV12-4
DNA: TGTGCCAGCAGTGGGGACAGGGGGCTGGGAGATACGCAGTATTTT
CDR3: CASSGDRGLGDTQYF

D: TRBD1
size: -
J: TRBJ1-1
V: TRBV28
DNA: TGTGCCAGCTTAAACAGGGGGGGCGGCACTGAAGCTTTCTTT
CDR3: CASLNRGGGTEAFF

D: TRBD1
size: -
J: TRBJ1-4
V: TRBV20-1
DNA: TGCAGTGCTAGAGACAGACAGGGCTTTAATGAAAAACTGTTTTTT
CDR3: CSARDRQGFNEKLFF

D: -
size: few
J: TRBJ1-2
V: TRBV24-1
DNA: TGTGCCACCAGTGTAGGGAACTATGGCTACACCTTC
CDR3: CATSVGNYGYTF

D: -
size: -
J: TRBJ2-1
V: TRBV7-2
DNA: TGTGCCAGCACCCCGTTAGGTCCCATATCCTACAATGAGCAGTTCTTC
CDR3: CASTPLGPISYNEQFF

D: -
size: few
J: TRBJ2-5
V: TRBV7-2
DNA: TGTGCCAGCAGCGATGATTGGCTAGGGGAGACCCAGTACTTC
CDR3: CASSDDWLGETQYF

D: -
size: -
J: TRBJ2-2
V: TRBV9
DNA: TGTGCCAGCAGCGTAGTGAGTCAGACCACCGGGGAGCTGTTTTTT
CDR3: CASSVVSQTTGELFF

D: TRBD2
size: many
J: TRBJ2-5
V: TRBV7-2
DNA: TGTGCCAGCAGCTCGTTACGGGAGGGCCGAGAGACCCAGTACTTC
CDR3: CASSSLREGRETQYF